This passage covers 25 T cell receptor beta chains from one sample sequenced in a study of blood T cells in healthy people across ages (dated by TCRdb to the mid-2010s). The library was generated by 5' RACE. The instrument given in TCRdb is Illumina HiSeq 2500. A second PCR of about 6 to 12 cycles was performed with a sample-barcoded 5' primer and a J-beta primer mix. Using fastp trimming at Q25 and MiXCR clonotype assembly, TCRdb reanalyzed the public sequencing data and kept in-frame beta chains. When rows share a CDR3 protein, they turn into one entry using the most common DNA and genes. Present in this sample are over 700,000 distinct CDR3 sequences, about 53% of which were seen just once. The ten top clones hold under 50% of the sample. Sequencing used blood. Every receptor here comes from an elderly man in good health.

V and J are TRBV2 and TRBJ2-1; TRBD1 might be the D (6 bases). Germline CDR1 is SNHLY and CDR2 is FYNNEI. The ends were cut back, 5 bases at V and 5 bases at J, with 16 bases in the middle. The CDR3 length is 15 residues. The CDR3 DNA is TGTGCCAGCAGTACAGAGGACAGATTCAACAATGAGCAGTTCTTC. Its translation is CASSTEDRFNNEQFF.

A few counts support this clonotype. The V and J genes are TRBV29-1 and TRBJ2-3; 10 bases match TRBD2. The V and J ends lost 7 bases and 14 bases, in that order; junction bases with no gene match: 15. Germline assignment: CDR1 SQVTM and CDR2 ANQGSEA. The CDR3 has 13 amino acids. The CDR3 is CSAGTAGGRYAYF. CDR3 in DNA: TGCAGCGCTGGGACAGCGGGAGGGAGATACGCGTATTTT.

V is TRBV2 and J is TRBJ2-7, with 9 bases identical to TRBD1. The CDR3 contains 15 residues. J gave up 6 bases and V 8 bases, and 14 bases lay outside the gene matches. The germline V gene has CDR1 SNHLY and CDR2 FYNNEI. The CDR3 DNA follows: TGTGCCAGCCAGTTGGGCCAGGGGACAGGGCGCGAGCAGTACTTC. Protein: CASQLGQGTGREQYF.

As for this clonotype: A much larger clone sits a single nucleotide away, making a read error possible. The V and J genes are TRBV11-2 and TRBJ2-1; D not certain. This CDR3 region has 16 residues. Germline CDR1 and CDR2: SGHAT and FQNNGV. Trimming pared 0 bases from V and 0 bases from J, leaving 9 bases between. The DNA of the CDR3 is TGTGCCAGCAGCTTAGAAGGATCCTGCTCCTACAATGAGCAGTTCTTC. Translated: CASSLEGSCSYNEQFF. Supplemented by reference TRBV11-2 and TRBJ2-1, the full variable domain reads EAGVAQSPRYKIIEKRQSVAFWCNPISGHATLYWYQQILGQGPKLLIQFQNNGVVDDSQLPKDRFSAERLKGVDSTLKIQPAKLEDSAVYLCASSLEGSCSYNEQFFGPGTRLTVL.

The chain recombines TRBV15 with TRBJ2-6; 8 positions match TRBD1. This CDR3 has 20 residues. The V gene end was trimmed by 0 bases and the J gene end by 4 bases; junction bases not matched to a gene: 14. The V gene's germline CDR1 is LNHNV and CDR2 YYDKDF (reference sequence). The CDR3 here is CATSRDWPGQVLQGANVLTF. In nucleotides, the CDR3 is TGTGCCACCAGCAGAGATTGGCCGGGACAGGTCCTTCAAGGGGCCAACGTCCTGACTTTC.

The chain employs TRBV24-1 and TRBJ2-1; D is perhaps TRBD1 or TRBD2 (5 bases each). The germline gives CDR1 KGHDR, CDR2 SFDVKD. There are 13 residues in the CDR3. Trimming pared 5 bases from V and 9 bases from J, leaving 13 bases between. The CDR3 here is CATSASGAGEQFF. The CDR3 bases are TGTGCCACCAGTGCGAGTGGGGCGGGTGAGCAGTTCTTC.

CDR3 sequence reads: CSLVANPNEQFF. CDR3 in DNA: TGCAGTTTGGTAGCGAACCCCAATGAGCAGTTCTTC. The genes are TRBV20-1 and TRBJ2-1; D may be TRBD2 (5 bases). CDR1 is DFQATT and CDR2 is SNEGSKA in the germline V gene (reference sequence). V was cut by 8 bases and J by 6 bases, with 14 bases left in between. This CDR3 is built from 12 residues.

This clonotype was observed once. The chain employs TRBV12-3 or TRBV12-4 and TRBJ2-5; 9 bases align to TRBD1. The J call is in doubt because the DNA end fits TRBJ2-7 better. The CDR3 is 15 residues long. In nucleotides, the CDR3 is TGTGCCAGCAGTTTGGACAGGGGATACTCCTACGAGCAGTACTTC. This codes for CASSLDRGYSYEQYF.

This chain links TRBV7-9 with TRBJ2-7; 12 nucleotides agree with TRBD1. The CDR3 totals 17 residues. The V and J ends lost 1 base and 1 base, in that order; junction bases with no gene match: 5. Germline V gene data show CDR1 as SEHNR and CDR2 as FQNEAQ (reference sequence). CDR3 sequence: CASSLGGQGARSYEQYF. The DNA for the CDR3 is TGTGCCAGCAGCTTAGGGGGACAGGGGGCGAGGTCCTACGAGCAGTACTTC.

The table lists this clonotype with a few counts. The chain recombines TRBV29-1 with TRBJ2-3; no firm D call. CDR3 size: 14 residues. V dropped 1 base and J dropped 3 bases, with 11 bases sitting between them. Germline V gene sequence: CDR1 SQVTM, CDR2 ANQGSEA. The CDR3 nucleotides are TGCAGCGTTGAAGGACTTACTTCTACAGATACGCAGTATTTT. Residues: CSVEGLTSTDTQYF.

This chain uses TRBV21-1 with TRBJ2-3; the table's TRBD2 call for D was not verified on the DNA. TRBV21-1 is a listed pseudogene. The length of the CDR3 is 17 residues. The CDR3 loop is CASSEAPAGVLHRYAYF. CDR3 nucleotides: TGTGCCAGCAGCGAAGCCCCAGCGGGAGTTCTACACAGATACGCGTATTTT.

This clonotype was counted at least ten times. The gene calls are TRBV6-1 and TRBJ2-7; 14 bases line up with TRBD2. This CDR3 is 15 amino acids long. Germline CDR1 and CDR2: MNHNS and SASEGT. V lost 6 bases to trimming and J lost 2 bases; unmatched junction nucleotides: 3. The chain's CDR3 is CASRGTSGRTYEQYF. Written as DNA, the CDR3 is TGTGCCAGCAGGGGGACTAGCGGGAGAACCTACGAGCAGTACTTC.

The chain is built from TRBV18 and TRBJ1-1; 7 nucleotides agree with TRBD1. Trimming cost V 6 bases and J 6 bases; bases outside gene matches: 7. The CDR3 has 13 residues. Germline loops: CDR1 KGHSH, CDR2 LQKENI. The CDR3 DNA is TGTGCCAGCTCGCCTGACAGGGAGGCTGAAGCTTTCTTT. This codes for CASSPDREAEAFF.

CDR3 DNA sequence: TGTGCCAGCAGTCTACTAGTCTCCTACAATGAGCAGTTCTTC. It specifies CASSLLVSYNEQFF. The chain links TRBV27 to TRBJ2-1, with a possible D match to TRBD2 (5 bases). V was shortened by 5 bases and J by 0 bases, with 8 bases between the two germline ends. CDR1 and CDR2 from the germline V gene are MNHEY and SMNVEV (reference sequence). This CDR3 has 14 residues.

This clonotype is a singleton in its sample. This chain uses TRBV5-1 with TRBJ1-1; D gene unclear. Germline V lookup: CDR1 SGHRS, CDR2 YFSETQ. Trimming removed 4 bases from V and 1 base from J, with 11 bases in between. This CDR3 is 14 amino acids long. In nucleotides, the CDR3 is TGCGCCAGCAGCATCCTCGCGGGGAACACTGAAGCTTTCTTT. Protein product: CASSILAGNTEAFF.

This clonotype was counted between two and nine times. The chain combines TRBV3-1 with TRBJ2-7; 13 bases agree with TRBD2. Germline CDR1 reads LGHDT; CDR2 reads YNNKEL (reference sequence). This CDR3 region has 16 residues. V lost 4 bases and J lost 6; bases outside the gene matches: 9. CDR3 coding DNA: TGTGCCAGCAGCCTCGGGACTAGCGGGATGGGGGTCGAGCAGTACTTC. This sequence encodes CASSLGTSGMGVEQYF.

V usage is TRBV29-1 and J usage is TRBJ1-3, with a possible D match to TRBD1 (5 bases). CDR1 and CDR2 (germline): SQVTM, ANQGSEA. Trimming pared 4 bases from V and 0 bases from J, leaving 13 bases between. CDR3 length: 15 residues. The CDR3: CSVVRGTVSGNTIYF. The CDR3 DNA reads TGCAGCGTTGTCCGGGGCACCGTCTCTGGAAACACCATATATTTT.

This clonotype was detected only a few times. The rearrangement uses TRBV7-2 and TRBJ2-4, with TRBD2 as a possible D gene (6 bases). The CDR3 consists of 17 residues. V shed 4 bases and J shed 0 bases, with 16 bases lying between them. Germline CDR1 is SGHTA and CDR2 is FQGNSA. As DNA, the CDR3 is TGTGCCAGCAGCTCAAGGGCGGGCGGGATAGCCAAAAACATTCAGTACTTC. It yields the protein CASSSRAGGIAKNIQYF.

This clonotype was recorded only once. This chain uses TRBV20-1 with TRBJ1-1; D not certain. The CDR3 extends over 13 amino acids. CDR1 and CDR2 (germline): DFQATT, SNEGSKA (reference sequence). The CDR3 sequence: CIASPGLNTEAFF. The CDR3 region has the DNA TGCATAGCAAGCCCGGGATTGAACACTGAAGCTTTCTTT.

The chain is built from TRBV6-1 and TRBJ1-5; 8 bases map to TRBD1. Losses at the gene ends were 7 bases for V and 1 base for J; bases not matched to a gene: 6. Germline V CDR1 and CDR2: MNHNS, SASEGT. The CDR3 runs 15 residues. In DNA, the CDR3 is TGTGCCAGCACCCGGACAGGGTTGAGCAATCAGCCCCAGCATTTT. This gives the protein CASTRTGLSNQPQHF.

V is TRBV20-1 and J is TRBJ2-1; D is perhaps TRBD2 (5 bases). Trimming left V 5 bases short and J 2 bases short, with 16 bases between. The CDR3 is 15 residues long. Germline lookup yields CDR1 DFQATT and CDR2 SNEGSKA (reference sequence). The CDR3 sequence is CSASKAGVTYNEQFF. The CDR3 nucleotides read TGCAGTGCTTCGAAGGCGGGTGTAACCTACAATGAGCAGTTCTTC.

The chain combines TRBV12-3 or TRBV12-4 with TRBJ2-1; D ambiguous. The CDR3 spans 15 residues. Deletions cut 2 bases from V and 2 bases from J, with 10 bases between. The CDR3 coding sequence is TGTGCCAGCAGTTTACTCGGTGTTCCCTACAATGAGCAGTTCTTC. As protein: CASSLLGVPYNEQFF.

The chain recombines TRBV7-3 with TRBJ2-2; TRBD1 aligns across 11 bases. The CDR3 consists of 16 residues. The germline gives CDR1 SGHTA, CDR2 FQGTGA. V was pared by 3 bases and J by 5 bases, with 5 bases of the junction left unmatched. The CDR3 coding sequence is TGTGCCAGCAGCTTGGGACAGGGGGAAAGGACCGGGGAGCTGTTTTTT. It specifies CASSLGQGERTGELFF.

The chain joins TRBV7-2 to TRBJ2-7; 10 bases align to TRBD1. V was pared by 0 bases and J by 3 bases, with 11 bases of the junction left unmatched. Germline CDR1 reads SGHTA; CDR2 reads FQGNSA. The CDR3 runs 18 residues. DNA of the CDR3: TGTGCCAGCAGCTTAGCGGGACAGGGGTTGGGCAGATTCTACGAGCAGTACTTC. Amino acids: CASSLAGQGLGRFYEQYF.

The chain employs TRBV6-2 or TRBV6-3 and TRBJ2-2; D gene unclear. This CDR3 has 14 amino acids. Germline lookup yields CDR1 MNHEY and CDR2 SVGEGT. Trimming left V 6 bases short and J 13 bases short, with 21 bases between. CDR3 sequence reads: CASSPNIPRSVLFF. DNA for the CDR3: TGTGCCAGCAGCCCCAACATACCCCGATCGGTGCTGTTTTTT.